A single sample gave rise to the 5 T cell receptor beta chains below, sequenced in a study of CD8+ T cells in alopecia areata (dated by TCRdb to the late 2010s). Taken with the paper, the label for treatment or condition translates to: oral pan-JAK inhibitor, 5-10 mg twice daily. Receptor libraries were prepared by the immunoSEQ multiplex PCR assay. To provide template for TCR sequencing, every sample had RNA extracted and reverse transcribed into cDNA. TCRdb obtained this table from immuneACCESS and retained in-frame rearrangements with V and J assigned. These tables miss some clones; where compared with another copy, unresolved V genes account for less than half of the shortfall, and the remainder is unexplained. This sample lists about 210,000 clones; roughly 44% were detected once. The top ten clones comprise 2% to 3% of the sample. The sequenced sample was CD4+ T cells sorted from blood, obtained at approximately week 36, from a patient treated with tofacitinib. These receptors were obtained from a human donor with alopecia areata.

The chain combines TRBV30 with TRBJ1-1, with a weak D call TRBD1 (5 bases). There are 13 residues in the CDR3. CDR1 and CDR2 (germline): GTSNPN, SVGIG (reference sequence). Trimming removed 3 bases at V and 1 base at J, with 9 bases between. CDR3 in DNA: TGTGCCTGGAGCCTAGGGACGAACACTGAAGCTTTCTTT. Translation: CAWSLGTNTEAFF.

This clone was counted between two and nine times. The rearrangement joins TRBV29-1 to TRBJ2-7; D ambiguous. Germline lookup yields CDR1 SQVTM and CDR2 ANQGSEA. V was trimmed by 0 bases and J by 2 bases, leaving 11 bases between them. This CDR3 contains 14 residues. CDR3 bases: TGCAGCGTTGAAGACTCGACACCCCCCTACGAGCAGTACTTC. Amino acids: CSVEDSTPPYEQYF.

This clone was seen more than once but under ten times. The rearrangement links TRBV29-1 to TRBJ1-1; a possible D gene is TRBD1 (5 bases). The V gene lost 5 bases and the J gene lost 5 bases, with 15 bases spanning the gap. Germline V gene data show CDR1 as SQVTM and CDR2 as ANQGSEA. CDR3 length: 13 residues. The CDR3 DNA reads TGCAGCGTTAAGGCAGGGAGAGTGACTGAAGCTTTCTTT. Translation: CSVKAGRVTEAFF. Combining the CDR3 with reference TRBV29-1 and TRBJ1-1 gives the whole variable domain SAVISQKPSRDICQRGTSLTIQCQVDSQVTMMFWYRQQPGQSLTLIATANQGSEATYESGFVIDKFPISRPNLTFSTLTVSNMSPEDSSIYLCSVKAGRVTEAFFGQGTRLTVV.

The rearrangement joins TRBV5-6 to TRBJ2-7; D is perhaps TRBD2 (6 bases). This CDR3 is 16 amino acids long. V lost 4 bases, J lost 2 bases, and 19 bases lay in between. CDR1 is SGHDT and CDR2 is YYEEEE in the germline V gene. The CDR3 nucleotides are TGTGCCAGCAGCCGCCGGGACTTAACCTTAACCTACGAGCAGTACTTC. Protein sequence: CASSRRDLTLTYEQYF.

This clone was seen more than once but under ten times. This rearrangement joins TRBV29-1 to TRBJ2-7; D not certain. Germline CDR1 is SQVTM and CDR2 is ANQGSEA. The CDR3 loop spans 10 amino acids. Trimming stripped 4 bases from V and 7 bases from J, with 8 bases between. CDR3 in DNA: TGCAGCGTTGTAGTGGGGGAGCAGTACTTC. Translation gives CSVVVGEQYF.